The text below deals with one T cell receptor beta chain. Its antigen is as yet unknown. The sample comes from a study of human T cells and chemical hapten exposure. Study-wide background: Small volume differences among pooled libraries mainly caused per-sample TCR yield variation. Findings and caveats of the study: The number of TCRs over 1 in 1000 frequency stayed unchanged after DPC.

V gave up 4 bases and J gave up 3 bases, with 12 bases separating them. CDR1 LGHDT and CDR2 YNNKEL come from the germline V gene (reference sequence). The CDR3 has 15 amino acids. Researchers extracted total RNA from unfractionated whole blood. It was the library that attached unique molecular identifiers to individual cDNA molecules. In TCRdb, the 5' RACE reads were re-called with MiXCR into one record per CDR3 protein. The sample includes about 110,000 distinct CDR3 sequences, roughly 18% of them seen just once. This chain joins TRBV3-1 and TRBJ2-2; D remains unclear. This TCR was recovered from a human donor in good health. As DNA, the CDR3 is TGTGCCAGCAGCCGAGAGACTGTATACACCGGGGAGCTGTTTTTT. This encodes CASSRETVYTGELFF.